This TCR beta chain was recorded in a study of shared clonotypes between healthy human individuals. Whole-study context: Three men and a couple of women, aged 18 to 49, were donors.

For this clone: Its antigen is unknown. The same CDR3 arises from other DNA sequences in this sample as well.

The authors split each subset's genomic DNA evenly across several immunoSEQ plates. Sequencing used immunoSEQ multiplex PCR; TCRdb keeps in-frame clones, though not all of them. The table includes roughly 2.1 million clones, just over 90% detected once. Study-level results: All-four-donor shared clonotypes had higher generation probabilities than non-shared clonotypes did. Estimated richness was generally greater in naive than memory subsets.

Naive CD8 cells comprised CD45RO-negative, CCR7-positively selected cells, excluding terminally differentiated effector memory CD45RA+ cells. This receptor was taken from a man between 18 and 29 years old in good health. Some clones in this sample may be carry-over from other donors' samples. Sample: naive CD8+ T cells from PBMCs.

The CDR3 bases are TGTGCCAGTAGTAGCGTTACCTACGAGCAGTACTTC. It encodes CASSSVTYEQYF. The gene calls are TRBV19 and TRBJ2-7, with D hard to call. From germline, CDR1 is LNHDA and CDR2 SQIVND (reference sequence). Between the trimmed V and J ends, which lost 4 bases and 2 bases, there was a span of 6 bases. This CDR3 region has 12 residues.